The next 14 T cell receptor beta chains were all read from a single sample in a study of shared clonotypes between healthy human individuals. Profiled with immunoSEQ multiplex PCR; TCRdb holds only in-frame clones, not every one. The data show some 2,000,000 clones, around 95% seen once. The source material was naive CD4+ T cells sorted from blood. Described subset: CD45RA+ positively selected. All receptors derive from a man aged 18 to 30 in good health.

The rearrangement uses TRBV2 and TRBJ1-1, with TRBD1 identical over 8 bases. This CDR3 spans 15 amino acids. Germline assignment: CDR1 SNHLY and CDR2 FYNNEI. V was clipped by 5 bases and J by 4 bases; unmatched bases: 9. CDR3 bases: TGTGCCAGCAGTACGGGACAGGAGGTCGGCACTGAAGCTTTCTTT. As protein: CASSTGQEVGTEAFF.

The chain recombines TRBV13 with TRBJ2-7, with D perhaps TRBD2 (6 bases). Trimming stripped 2 bases from V and 0 bases from J, with 11 bases between. The CDR3 is 15 residues long. CDR1 PRHDT and CDR2 FYEKMQ come from the germline V gene (reference sequence). CDR3 loop: CASSLKVGSSYEQYF. Written as DNA, the CDR3 is TGTGCCAGCAGCTTAAAGGTCGGGAGCTCCTACGAGCAGTACTTC.

The chain links TRBV19 to TRBJ2-7; D is unresolved. Trimming pared 0 bases from V and 6 bases from J, leaving 12 bases between. This CDR3 region has 14 residues. Germline-derived CDR1 and CDR2 are LNHDA and SQIVND (reference sequence). CDR3 DNA: TGTGCCAGTAGTATAGATCGAACACGAGCCGAGCAGTACTTC. Its translation: CASSIDRTRAEQYF.

This sequence joins TRBV25-1 and TRBJ2-7; possibly TRBD1 or TRBD2 for D (5 bases each). The germline V and J ends were trimmed by 3 bases and 9 bases, with 18 bases remaining between them. This CDR3 has 14 residues. Germline V gene sequence: CDR1 MGHDK, CDR2 SYGVNS. CDR3 DNA sequence: TGTGCCAGCAGTGACTCCGGGACCGTTGGGAGGCAGTACTTC. Its translation is CASSDSGTVGRQYF.

This sequence joins TRBV10-2 and TRBJ2-5, with 8 bases identical to TRBD2. The CDR3 runs to 13 residues. CDR1 is WSHSY and CDR2 is SAAADI in the germline V gene. V lost 3 bases and J lost 4; bases outside the gene matches: 1. CDR3 DNA: TGCGCCAGCAGTGACAGCGGGAGAGAGACCCAGTACTTC. Its protein is CASSDSGRETQYF.

The chain is built from TRBV4-3 and TRBJ2-3; perhaps TRBD2 as D (6 bases). The CDR3 extends over 15 amino acids. The germline V gene has CDR1 LGHNA and CDR2 YSLEER. V gave up 4 bases and J gave up 5 bases, with 16 bases separating them. CDR3 residues: CASSRGGGPRDTQYF. CDR3 in DNA: TGCGCCAGCAGCCGGGGAGGTGGGCCCAGAGATACGCAGTATTTT.

The V call is TRBV6-4, the J call TRBJ2-5, with 9 bases identical to TRBD2. Germline CDR1 is MRHNA and CDR2 is SNTAGT. The CDR3 sequence is 22 residues long. After removal of 0 bases from V and 2 bases from J, the junction contained 22 bases not matched to a gene. CDR3 in amino acids: CASSDSKAGVVASGVSQETQYF. CDR3 nucleotide sequence: TGTGCCAGCAGTGACTCGAAGGCGGGTGTAGTTGCTAGCGGGGTCTCACAAGAGACCCAGTACTTC.

The chain combines TRBV7-2 with TRBJ2-5, with 9 nucleotides matching TRBD1. The J segment lost 4 bases and the V segment lost 5 bases, leaving 2 bases of the junction unmatched. This CDR3 comprises 13 residues. Germline V gene lookup returns CDR1 SGHTA and CDR2 FQGNSA. CDR3 sequence reads: CASSPDRGETQYF. CDR3 sequence (DNA): TGTGCCAGCAGCCCGGACAGGGGAGAGACCCAGTACTTC. The full variable domain, in which reference TRBV7-2 and TRBJ2-5 provide the parts outside the CDR3, is GAGVSQSPSNKVTEKGKDVELRCDPISGHTALYWYRQSLGQGLEFLIYFQGNSAPDKSGLPSDRFSAERTGGSVSTLTIQRTQQEDSAVYLCASSPDRGETQYFGPGTRLLVL.

V is TRBV12-5 and J is TRBJ2-3; TRBD1 aligns across 7 bases. This CDR3 contains 15 residues. CDR1 LGHNT and CDR2 FRNRAP come from the germline V gene. The trim removed 1 base at V and 4 bases at J, leaving 5 bases unmatched. Here the CDR3 reads CASGLGQGEADTQYF. In DNA, the CDR3 is TGTGCTAGTGGTTTGGGGCAGGGGGAAGCAGATACGCAGTATTTT.

The V and J genes are TRBV30 and TRBJ1-2; 7 bases fit TRBD1. Unmatched junction bases numbered 1, after V lost 3 bases and J lost 0 bases. CDR3 size: 13 residues. CDR1 GTSNPN and CDR2 SVGIG come from the germline V gene (reference sequence). CDR3 DNA: TGTGCCTGGAGACAGGGGCCTAACTATGGCTACACCTTC. Translation: CAWRQGPNYGYTF. Looking up the rest from reference TRBV30 and TRBJ1-2 gives the full variable domain: SQTIHQWPATLVQPVGSPLSLECTVEGTSNPNLYWYRQAAGRGLQLLFYSVGIGQISSEVPQNLSASRPQDRQFILSSKKLLLSDSGFYLCAWRQGPNYGYTFGSGTRLTVV.

This chain joins TRBV2 and TRBJ2-5; D is possibly TRBD2 (6 bases). CDR1 and CDR2 from the germline V gene are SNHLY and FYNNEI. V lost 2 bases and J lost 5, with 9 bases in between. The CDR3 length is 13 residues. The CDR3 nucleotides are TGTGCCAGCAGTGAAACTAGCCTGGAGACCCAGTACTTC. Translating it yields CASSETSLETQYF. Together with reference TRBV2 and TRBJ2-5, the CDR3 gives the full variable domain: EPEVTQTPSHQVTQMGQEVILRCVPISNHLYFYWYRQILGQKVEFLVSFYNNEISEKSEIFDDQFSVERPDGSNFTLKIRSTKLEDSAMYFCASSETSLETQYFGPGTRLLVL.

The V gene is TRBV2, the J gene TRBJ1-5, with D perhaps TRBD1 (6 bases). The CDR3 totals 17 residues. The germline V gene has CDR1 SNHLY and CDR2 FYNNEI. V dropped 6 bases and J dropped 2 bases, with 20 bases sitting between them. The CDR3 DNA reads as TGTGCCAGCAGCCCTCCTCAACAGGGTGTGCGCAATCAGCCCCAGCATTTT. Protein sequence: CASSPPQQGVRNQPQHF.

In nucleotides, the CDR3 is TGTGCCAGCACCTCAGGGACTAGCGGGTACACAGATACGCAGTATTTT. Its protein is CASTSGTSGYTDTQYF. The V gene is TRBV9, the J gene TRBJ2-3; 12 bases map to TRBD2. Germline V gene data show CDR1 as SGDLS and CDR2 as YYNGEE. Unmatched junction bases numbered 7, after V lost 6 bases and J lost 2 bases. There are 16 residues in the CDR3.

The rearrangement links TRBV7-6 to TRBJ2-7, with 8 bases fitting TRBD1. CDR1 is SGHVS, CDR2 FNYEAQ, per germline. The CDR3 runs 15 residues. V trimming: 1 base; J trimming: 4 bases; junction bases outside the gene matches: 6. DNA for the CDR3: TGTGCCAGCAGCTTAGTTGATACAGGGGGTTACGAGCAGTACTTC. Its translation is CASSLVDTGGYEQYF.